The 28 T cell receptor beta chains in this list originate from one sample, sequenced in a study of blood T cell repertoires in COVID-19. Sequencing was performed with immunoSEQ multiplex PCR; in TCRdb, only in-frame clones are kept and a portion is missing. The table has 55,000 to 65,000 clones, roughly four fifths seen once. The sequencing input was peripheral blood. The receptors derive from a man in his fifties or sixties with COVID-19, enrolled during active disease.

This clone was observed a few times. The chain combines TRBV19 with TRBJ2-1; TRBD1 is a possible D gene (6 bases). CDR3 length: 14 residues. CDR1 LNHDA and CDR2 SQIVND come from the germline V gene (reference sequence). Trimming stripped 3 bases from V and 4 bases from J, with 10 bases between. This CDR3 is CASSMQGTYNEQFF. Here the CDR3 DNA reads TGTGCCAGTAGTATGCAGGGGACATACAATGAGCAGTTCTTC.

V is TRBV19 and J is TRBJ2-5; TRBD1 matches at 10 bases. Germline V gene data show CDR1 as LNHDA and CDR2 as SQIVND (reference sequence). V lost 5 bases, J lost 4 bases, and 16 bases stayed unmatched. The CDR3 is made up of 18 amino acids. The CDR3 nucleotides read TGTGCCAGTAGTCCCTACCACGGGACAGGGGCCCAACTAGAGACCCAGTACTTC. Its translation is CASSPYHGTGAQLETQYF.

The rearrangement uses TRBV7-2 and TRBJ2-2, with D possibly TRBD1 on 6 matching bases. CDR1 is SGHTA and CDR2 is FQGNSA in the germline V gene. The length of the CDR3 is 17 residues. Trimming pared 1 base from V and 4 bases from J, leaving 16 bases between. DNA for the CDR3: TGTGCCAGCAGCTTAGAAGGCACAGGGCGTAGCACCGGGGAGCTGTTTTTT. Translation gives CASSLEGTGRSTGELFF.

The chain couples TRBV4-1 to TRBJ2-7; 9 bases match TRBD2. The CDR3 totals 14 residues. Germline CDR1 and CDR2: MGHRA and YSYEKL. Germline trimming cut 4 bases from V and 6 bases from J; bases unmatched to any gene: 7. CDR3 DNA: TGCGCCAGCAGCCGACTAGCGGTTCTTTCCGAGCAGTACTTC. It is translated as CASSRLAVLSEQYF.

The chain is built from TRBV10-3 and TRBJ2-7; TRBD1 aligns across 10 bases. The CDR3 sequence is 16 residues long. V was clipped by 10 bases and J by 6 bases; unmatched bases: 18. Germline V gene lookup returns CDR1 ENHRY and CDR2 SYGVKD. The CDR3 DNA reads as TGTGCCAGCGGATTGTCTACCGGGACAGGGGTAGGCGAGCAGTACTTC. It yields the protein CASGLSTGTGVGEQYF.

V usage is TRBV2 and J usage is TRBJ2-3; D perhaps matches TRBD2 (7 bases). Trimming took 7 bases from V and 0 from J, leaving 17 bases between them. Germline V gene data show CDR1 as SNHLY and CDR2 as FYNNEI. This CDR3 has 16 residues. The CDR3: CASKTFGGPSTDTQYF. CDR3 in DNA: TGTGCCAGCAAGACCTTCGGGGGGCCAAGCACAGATACGCAGTATTTT.

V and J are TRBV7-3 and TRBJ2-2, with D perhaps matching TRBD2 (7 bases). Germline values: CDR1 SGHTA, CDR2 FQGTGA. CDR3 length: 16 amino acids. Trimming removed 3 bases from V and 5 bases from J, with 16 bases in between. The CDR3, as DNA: TGTGCCAGCAGCTTCACGGGGGGCGGAGGGACCGGGGAGCTGTTTTTT. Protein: CASSFTGGGGTGELFF.

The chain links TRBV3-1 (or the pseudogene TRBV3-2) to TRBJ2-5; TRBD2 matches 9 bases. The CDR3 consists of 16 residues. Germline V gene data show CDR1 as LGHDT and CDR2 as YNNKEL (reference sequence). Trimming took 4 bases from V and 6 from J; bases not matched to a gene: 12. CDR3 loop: CASSLPGGGARQTQYF. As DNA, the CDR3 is TGTGCCAGCAGCCTACCCGGCGGGGGGGCCCGTCAGACCCAGTACTTC.

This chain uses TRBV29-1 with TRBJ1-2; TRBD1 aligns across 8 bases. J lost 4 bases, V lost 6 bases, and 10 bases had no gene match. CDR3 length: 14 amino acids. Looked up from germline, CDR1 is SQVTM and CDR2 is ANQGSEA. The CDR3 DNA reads TGCAGCGTGGCCAACCAGGGGGCCCTCTATGGCTACACCTTC. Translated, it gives CSVANQGALYGYTF.

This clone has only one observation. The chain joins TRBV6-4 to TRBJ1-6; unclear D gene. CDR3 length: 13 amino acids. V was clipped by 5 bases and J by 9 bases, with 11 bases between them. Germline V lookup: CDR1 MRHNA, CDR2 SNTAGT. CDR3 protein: CASSTEEFSPLHF. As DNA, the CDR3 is TGTGCCAGCAGTACAGAAGAGTTTTCACCCCTCCACTTT.

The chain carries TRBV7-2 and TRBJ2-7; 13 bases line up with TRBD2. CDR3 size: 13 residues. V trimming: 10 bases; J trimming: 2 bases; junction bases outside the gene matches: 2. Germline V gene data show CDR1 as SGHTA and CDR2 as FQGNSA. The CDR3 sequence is CATGLAGTYEQYF. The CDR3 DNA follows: TGTGCCACGGGACTAGCGGGGACCTACGAGCAGTACTTC.

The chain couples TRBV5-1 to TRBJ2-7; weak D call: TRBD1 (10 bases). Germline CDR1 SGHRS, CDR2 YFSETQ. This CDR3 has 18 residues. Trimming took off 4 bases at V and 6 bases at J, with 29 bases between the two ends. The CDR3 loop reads CASSPATRGGTGVGEQYF. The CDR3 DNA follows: TGCGCCAGCAGCCCCGCGACGCGGGGGGGGACAGGGGTAGGCGAGCAGTACTTC.

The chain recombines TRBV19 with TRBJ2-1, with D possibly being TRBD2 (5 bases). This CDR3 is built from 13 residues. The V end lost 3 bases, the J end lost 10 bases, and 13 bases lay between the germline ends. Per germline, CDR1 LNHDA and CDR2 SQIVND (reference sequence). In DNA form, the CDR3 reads TGTGCCAGTAGTATGATCAGCGGCGGAGAGCAGTTCTTC. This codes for CASSMISGGEQFF. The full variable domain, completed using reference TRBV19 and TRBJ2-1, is DGGITQSPKYLFRKEGQNVTLSCEQNLNHDAMYWYRQDPGQGLRLIYYSQIVNDFQKGDIAEGYSVSREKKESFPLTVTSAQKNPTAFYLCASSMISGGEQFFGPGTRLTVL.

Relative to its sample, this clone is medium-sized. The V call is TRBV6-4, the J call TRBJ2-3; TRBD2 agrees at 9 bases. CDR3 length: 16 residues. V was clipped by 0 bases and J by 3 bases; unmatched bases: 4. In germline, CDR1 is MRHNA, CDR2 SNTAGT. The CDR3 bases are TGTGCCAGCAGTGACTCTTCTAGCGGGACTACAGATACGCAGTATTTT. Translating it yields CASSDSSSGTTDTQYF.

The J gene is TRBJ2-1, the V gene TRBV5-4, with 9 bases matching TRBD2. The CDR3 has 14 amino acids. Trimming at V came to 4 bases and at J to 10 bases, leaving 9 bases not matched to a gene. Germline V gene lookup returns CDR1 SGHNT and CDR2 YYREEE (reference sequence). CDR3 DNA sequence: TGTGCCAGCAGCCCCGGGACTAGCCGGGACGAGCAGTTCTTC. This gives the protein CASSPGTSRDEQFF.

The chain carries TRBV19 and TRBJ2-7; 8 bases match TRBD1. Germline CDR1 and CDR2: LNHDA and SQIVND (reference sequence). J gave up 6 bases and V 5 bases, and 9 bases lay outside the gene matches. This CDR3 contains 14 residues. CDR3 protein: CASSLLGQGGEQYF. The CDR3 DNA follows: TGTGCCAGTAGTCTACTCGGACAGGGAGGCGAGCAGTACTTC.

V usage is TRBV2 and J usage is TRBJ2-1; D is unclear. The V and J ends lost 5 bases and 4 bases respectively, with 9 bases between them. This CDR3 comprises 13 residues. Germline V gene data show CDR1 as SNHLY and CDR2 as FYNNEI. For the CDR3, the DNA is TGTGCCAGCAGTATGTCGAGATACAATGAGCAGTTCTTC. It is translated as CASSMSRYNEQFF.

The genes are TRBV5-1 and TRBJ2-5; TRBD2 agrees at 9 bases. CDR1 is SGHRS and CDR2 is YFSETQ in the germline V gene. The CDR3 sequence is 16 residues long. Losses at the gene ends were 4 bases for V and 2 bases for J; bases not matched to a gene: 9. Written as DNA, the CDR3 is TGCGCCAGCAGCCCGCGGAGCGGGGGGACTCAAGAGACCCAGTACTTC. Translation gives CASSPRSGGTQETQYF.

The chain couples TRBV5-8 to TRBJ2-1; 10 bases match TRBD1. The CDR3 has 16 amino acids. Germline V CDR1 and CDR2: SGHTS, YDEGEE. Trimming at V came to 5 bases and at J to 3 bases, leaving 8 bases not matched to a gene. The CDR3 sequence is CASRKAGTGVYNEQFF. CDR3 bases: TGTGCCAGCAGGAAAGCCGGGACAGGGGTCTACAATGAGCAGTTCTTC.

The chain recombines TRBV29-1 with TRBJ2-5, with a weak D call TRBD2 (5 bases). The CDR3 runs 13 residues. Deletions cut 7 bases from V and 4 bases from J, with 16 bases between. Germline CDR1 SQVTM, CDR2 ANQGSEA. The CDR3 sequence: CSAAGLRGETQYF. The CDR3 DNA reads TGCAGCGCGGCCGGGTTACGGGGAGAGACCCAGTACTTC.

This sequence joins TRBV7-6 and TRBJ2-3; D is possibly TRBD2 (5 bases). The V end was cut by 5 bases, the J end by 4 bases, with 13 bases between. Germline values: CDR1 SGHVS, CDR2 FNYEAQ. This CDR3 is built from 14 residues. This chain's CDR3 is CASSPYELADTQYF. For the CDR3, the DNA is TGTGCCAGCAGCCCGTACGAACTAGCAGATACGCAGTATTTT.

As DNA, the CDR3 is TGTGCCAGCAGCCTTTTAGAGGCGGGGGGGAGTACAGATACGCAGTATTTT. As protein: CASSLLEAGGSTDTQYF. The chain combines TRBV4-2 with TRBJ2-3; 9 nucleotides line up with TRBD2. This CDR3 has 17 residues. After removal of 4 bases from V and 3 bases from J, the junction contained 11 bases not matched to a gene. Looked up from germline, CDR1 is LGHNA and CDR2 is YNFKEQ.

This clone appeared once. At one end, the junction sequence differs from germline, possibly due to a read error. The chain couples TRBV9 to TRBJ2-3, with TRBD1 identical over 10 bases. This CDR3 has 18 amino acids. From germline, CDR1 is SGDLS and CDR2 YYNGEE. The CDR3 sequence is CASSAKLDRGPQGDPQYF. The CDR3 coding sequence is TGTGCCAGCAGCGCTAAACTCGACAGGGGGCCCCAAGGAGATCCGCAGTATTTT.

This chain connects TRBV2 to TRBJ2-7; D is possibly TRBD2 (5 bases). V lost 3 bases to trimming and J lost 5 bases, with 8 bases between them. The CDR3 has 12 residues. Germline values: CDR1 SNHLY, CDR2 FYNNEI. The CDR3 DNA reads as TGTGCCAGCAGTGATACTAGTGACGAGCAGTACTTC. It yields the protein CASSDTSDEQYF.

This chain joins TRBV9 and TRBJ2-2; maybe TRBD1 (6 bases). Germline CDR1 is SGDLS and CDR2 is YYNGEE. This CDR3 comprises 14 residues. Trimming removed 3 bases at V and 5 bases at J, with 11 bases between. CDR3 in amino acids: CASSAPQGTGELFF. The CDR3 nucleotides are TGTGCCAGCAGCGCTCCACAGGGAACCGGGGAGCTGTTTTTT.

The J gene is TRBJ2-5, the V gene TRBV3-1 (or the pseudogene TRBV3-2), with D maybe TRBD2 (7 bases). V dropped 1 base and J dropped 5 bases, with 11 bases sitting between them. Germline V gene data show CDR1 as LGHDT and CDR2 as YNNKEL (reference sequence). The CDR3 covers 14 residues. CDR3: CASSQGGGPETQYF. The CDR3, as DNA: TGTGCCAGCAGCCAAGGCGGGGGCCCTGAGACCCAGTACTTC.

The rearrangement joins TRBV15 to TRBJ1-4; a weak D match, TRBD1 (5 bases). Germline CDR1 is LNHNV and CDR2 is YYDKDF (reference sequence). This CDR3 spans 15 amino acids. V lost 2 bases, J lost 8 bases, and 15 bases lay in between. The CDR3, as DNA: TGTGCCACCAGCAGAAGTTCAGGTCCAGGGGAAAAACTGTTTTTT. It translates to CATSRSSGPGEKLFF. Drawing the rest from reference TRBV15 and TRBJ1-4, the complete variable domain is DAMVIQNPRYQVTQFGKPVTLSCSQTLNHNVMYWYQQKSSQAPKLLFHYYDKDFNNEADTPDNFQSRRPNTSFCFLDIRSPGLGDTAMYLCATSRSSGPGEKLFFGSGTQLSVL.

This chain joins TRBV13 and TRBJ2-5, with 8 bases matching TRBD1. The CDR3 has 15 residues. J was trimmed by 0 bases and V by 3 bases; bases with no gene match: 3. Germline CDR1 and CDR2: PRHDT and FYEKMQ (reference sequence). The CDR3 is CASSFRGRNQETQYF. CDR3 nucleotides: TGTGCCAGCAGCTTCAGGGGGCGGAACCAAGAGACCCAGTACTTC. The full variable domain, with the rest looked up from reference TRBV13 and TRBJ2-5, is AAGVIQSPRHLIKEKRETATLKCYPIPRHDTVYWYQQGPGQDPQFLISFYEKMQSDKGSIPDRFSAQQFSDYHSELNMSSLELGDSALYFCASSFRGRNQETQYFGPGTRLLVL.